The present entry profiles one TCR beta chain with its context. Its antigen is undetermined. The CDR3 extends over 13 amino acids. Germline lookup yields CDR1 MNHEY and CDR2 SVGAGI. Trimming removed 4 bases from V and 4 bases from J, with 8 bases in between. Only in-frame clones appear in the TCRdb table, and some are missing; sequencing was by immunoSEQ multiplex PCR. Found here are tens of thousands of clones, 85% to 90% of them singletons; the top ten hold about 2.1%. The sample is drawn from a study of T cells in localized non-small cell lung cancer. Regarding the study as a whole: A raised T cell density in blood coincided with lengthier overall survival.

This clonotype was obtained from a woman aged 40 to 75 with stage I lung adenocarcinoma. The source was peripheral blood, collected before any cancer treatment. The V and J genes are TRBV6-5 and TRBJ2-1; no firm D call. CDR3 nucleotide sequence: TGTGCCAGCAGTTCCGTCAGGTACAATGAGCAGTTCTTC. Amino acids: CASSSVRYNEQFF.